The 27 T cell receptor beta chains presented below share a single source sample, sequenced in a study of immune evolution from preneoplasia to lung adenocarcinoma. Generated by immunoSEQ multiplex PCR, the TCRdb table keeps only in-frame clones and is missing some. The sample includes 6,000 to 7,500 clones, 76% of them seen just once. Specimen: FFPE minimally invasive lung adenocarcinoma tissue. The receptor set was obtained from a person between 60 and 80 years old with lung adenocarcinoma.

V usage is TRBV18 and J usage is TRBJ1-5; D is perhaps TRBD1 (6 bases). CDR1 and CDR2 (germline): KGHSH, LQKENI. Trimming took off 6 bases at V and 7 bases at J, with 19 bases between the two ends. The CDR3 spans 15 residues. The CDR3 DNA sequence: TGTGCCAGCTCGCAACAAACAGGGATGGGGCAGCCCCAGCATTTT. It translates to CASSQQTGMGQPQHF. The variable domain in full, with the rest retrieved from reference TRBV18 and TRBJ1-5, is NAGVMQNPRHLVRRRGQEARLRCSPMKGHSHVYWYRQLPEEGLKFMVYLQKENIIDESGMPKERFSAEFPKEGPSILRIQQVVRGDSAAYFCASSQQTGMGQPQHFGDGTRLSIL.

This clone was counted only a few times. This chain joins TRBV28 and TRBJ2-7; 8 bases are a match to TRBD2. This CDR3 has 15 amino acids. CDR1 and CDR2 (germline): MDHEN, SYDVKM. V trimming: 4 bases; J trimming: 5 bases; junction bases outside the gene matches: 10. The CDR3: CASSSGTRIRHEQYF. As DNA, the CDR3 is TGTGCCAGCAGTTCAGGGACTAGGATTCGCCACGAGCAGTACTTC.

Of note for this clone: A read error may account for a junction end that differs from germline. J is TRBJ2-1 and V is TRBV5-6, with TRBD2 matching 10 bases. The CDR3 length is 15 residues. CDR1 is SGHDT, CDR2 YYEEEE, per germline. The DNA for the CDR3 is TGTGCCAGCACCTTGGGAGCGGGAGGGCCCCATGAGCAGTTCTTC. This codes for CASTLGAGGPHEQFF.

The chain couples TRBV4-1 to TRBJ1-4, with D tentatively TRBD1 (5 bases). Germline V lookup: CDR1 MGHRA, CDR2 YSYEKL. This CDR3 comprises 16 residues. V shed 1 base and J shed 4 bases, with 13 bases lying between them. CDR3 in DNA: TGCGCCAGCAGCCAAGGGCCCCGGGACCATAATGAAAAACTGTTTTTT. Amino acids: CASSQGPRDHNEKLFF.

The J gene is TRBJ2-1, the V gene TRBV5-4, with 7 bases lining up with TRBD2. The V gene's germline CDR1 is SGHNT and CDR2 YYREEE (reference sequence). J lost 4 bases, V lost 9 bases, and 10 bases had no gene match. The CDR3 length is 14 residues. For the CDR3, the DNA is TGTGCCACCAACCCAAGACTAGCTTACAATGAGCAGTTCTTC. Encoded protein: CATNPRLAYNEQFF.

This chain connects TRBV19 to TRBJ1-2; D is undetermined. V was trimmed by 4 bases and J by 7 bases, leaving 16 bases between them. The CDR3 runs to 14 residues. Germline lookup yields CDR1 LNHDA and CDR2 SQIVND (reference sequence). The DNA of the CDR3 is TGTGCCAGTAGTAAGCCAGGAAATCTATTTGGCTACACCTTC. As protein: CASSKPGNLFGYTF.

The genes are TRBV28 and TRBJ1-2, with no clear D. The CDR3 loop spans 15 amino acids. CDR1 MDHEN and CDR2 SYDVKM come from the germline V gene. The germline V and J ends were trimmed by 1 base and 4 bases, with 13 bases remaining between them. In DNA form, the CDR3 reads TGTGCCAGCAGTTTATATCGGACTGAGCTCTATGGCTACACCTTC. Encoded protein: CASSLYRTELYGYTF.

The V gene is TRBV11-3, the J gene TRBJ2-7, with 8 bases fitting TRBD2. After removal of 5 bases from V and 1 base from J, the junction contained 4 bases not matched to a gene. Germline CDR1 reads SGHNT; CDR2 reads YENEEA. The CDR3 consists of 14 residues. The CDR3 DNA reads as TGTGCCAGCAGCGCCGGGGGGGATTCCTACGAGCAGTACTTC. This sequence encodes CASSAGGDSYEQYF.

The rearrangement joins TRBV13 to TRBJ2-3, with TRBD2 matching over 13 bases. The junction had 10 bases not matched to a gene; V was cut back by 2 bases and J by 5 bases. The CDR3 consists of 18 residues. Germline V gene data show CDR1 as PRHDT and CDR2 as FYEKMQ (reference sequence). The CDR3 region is CASSLSRLAGGFEDTQYF. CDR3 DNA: TGTGCCAGCAGCTTATCGCGACTAGCGGGAGGTTTTGAAGATACGCAGTATTTT.

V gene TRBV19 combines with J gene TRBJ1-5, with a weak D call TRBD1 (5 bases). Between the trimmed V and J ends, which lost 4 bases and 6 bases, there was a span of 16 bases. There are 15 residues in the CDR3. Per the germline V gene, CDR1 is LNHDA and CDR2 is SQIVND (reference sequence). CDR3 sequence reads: CASSTEGSSFQPQHF. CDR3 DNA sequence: TGTGCCAGTAGTACTGAGGGGTCCAGTTTTCAGCCCCAGCATTTT.

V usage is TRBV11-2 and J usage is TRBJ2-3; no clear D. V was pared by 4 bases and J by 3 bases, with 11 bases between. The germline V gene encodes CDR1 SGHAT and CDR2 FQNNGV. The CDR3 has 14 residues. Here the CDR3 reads CASSSLTSTDTQYF. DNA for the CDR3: TGTGCCAGCAGCTCTTTGACGTCGACAGATACGCAGTATTTT.

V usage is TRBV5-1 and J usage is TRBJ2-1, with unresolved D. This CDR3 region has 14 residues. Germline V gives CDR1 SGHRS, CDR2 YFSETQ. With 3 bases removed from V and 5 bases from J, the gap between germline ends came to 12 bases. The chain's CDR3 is CASSSTSFNNEQFF. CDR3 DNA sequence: TGCGCCAGCAGCTCGACATCCTTTAACAATGAGCAGTTCTTC.

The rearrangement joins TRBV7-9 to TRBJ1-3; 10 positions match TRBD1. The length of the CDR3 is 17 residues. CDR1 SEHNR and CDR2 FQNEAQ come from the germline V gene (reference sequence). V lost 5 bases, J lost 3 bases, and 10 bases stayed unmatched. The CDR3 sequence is CASSTSTGGAFGNTIYF. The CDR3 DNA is TGTGCCAGCAGCACCTCGACAGGGGGCGCTTTTGGAAACACCATATATTTT.

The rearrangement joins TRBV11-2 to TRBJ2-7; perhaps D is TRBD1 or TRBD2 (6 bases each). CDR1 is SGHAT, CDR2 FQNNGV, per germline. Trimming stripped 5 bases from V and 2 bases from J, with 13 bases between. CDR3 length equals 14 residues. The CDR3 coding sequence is TGTGCCAGCAGCCGGGGGCCCCAAACCTACGAGCAGTACTTC. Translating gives CASSRGPQTYEQYF. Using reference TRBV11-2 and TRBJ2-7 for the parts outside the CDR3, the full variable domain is EAGVAQSPRYKIIEKRQSVAFWCNPISGHATLYWYQQILGQGPKLLIQFQNNGVVDDSQLPKDRFSAERLKGVDSTLKIQPAKLEDSAVYLCASSRGPQTYEQYFGPGTRLTVT.

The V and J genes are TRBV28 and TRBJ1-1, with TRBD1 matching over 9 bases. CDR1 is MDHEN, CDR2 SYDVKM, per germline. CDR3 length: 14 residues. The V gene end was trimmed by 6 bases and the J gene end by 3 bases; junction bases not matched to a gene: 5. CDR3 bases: TGTGCCAGCAGAACAGGGGGCACGGACACTGAAGCTTTCTTT. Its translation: CASRTGGTDTEAFF.

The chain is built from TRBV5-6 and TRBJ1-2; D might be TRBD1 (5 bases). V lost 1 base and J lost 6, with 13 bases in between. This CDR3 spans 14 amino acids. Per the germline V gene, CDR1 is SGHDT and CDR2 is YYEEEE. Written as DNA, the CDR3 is TGTGCCAGCAGCTTGTTCGGGGCGATGGATGGCTACACCTTC. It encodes CASSLFGAMDGYTF.

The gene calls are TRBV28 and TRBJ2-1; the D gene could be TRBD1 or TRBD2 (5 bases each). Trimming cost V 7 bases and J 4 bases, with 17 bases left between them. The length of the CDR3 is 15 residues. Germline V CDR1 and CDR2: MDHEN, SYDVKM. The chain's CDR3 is CASIPSGEGYNEQFF. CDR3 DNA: TGTGCCAGCATCCCCAGCGGAGAGGGGTACAATGAGCAGTTCTTC.

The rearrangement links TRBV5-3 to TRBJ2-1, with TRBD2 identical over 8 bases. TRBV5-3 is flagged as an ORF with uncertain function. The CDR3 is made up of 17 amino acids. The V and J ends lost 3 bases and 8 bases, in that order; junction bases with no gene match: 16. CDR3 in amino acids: CARSCLQREGPWDEQFF. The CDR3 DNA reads TGTGCCAGAAGCTGCCTCCAACGGGAGGGCCCTTGGGATGAGCAGTTCTTC.

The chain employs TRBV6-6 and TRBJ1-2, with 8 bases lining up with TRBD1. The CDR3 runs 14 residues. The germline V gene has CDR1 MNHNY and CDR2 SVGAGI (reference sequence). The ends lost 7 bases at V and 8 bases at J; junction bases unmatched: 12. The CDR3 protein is CASTYEGQGPGYTF. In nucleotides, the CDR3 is TGTGCCAGCACCTATGAAGGACAGGGCCCGGGCTACACCTTC.

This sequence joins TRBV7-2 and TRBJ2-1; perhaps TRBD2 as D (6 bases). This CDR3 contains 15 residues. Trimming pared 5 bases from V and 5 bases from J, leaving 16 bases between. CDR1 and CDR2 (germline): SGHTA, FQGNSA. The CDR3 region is CASSPSGLPNNEQFF. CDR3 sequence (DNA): TGTGCCAGCAGCCCATCGGGACTGCCAAACAATGAGCAGTTCTTC.

The CDR3 nucleotides are TGTGCCTGGAGTGTGCGGGACAGGCGTCTCGAAGGCTACACCTTC. Protein product: CAWSVRDRRLEGYTF. This rearrangement joins TRBV30 to TRBJ1-2; 8 nucleotides align to TRBD1. CDR3 length equals 15 residues. Germline CDR1 GTSNPN, CDR2 SVGIG (reference sequence). V shed 0 bases and J 8 bases; nucleotides not matched to a gene: 11.

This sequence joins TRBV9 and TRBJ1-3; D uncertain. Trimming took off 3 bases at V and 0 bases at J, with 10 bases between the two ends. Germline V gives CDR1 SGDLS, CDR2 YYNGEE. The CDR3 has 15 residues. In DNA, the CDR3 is TGTGCCAGCAGCGCGAGCGCTTCCTCTGGAAACACCATATATTTT. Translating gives CASSASASSGNTIYF.

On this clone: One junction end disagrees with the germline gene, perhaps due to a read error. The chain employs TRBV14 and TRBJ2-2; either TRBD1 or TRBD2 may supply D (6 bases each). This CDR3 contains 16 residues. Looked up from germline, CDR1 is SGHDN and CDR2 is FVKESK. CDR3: CASSPIGGSDAGKLFF. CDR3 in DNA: TGTGCCAGCAGCCCCATAGGGGGGAGTGACGCCGGGAAGCTGTTTTTT.

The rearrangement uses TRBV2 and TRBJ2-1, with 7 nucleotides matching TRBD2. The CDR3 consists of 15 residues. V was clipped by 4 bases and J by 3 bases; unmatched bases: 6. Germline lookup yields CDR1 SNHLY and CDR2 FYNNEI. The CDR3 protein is CASSGGTTFYNEQFF. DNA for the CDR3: TGTGCCAGCAGTGGTGGGACTACATTCTACAATGAGCAGTTCTTC.

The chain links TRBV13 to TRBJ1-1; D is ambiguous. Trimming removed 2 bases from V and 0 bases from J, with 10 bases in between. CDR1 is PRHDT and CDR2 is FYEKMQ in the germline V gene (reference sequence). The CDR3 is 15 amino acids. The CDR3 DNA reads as TGTGCCAGCAGCTTAACCGTATTCATGAACACTGAAGCTTTCTTT. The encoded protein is CASSLTVFMNTEAFF.

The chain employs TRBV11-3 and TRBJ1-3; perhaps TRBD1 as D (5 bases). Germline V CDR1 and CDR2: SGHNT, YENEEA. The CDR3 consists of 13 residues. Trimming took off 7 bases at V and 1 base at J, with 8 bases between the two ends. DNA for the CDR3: TGTGCCAGCACCGGGGGTTCTGGAAACACCATATATTTT. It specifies CASTGGSGNTIYF.

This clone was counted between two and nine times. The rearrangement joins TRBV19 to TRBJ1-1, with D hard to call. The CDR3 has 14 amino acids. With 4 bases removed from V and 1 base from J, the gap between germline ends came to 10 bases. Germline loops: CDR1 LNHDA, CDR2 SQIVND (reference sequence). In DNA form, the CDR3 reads TGTGCCAGTAGTACCGGCAGGCCGAACACTGAAGCTTTCTTT. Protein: CASSTGRPNTEAFF.